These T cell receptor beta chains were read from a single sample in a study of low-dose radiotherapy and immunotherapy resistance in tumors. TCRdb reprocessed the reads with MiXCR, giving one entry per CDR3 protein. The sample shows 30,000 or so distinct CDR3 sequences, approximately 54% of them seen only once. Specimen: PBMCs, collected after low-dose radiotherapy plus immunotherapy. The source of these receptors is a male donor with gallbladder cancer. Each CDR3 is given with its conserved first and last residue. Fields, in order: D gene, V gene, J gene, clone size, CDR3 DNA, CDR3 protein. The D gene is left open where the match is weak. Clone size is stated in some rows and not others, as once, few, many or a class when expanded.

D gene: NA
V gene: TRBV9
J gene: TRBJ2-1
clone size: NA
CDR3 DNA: TGTGCCAGCAGCGTAGGGGTGGGGGCCTACAATGAGCAGTTCTTC
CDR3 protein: CASSVGVGAYNEQFF

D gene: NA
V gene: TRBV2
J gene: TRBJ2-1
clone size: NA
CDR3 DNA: TGTGCCATCCAGACGCAATACAATGAGCAGTTCTTC
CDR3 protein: CAIQTQYNEQFF

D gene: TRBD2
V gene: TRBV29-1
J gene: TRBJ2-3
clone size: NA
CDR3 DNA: TGCAGCGTGACCAGCGGGGTTAAGGCTACGCAGTATTTT
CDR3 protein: CSVTSGVKATQYF

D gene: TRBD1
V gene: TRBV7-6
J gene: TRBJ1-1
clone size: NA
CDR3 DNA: TGTGCCAGCAGCTTAGGGCAGGGGGATATGAACACTGAAGCTTTCTTT
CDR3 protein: CASSLGQGDMNTEAFF

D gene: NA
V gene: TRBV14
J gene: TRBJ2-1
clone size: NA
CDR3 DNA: TGTGCCAGCAGCCACACTGGGACGAGGGAGCAGTTCTTC
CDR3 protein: CASSHTGTREQFF

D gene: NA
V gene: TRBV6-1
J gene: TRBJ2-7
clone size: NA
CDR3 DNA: TGTGCCAGCAGTGAAGCAGGCCGGGGTAGCTCCTACGAGCAGTACTTC
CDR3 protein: CASSEAGRGSSYEQYF

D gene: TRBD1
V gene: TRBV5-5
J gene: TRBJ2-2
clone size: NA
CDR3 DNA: TGTGCCAGCAGCCGACGGACAGGGGCCGCCGGGGAGCTGTTTTTT
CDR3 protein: CASSRRTGAAGELFF

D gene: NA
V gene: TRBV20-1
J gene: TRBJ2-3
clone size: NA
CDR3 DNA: TGCAGTGCTTCGCGGGTATACACAGATACGCAGTATTTT
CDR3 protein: CSASRVYTDTQYF

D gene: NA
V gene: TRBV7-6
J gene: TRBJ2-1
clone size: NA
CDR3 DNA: TGTGCCAGCAGCTTGGGACACACCTACAATGAGCAGTTCTTC
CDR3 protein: CASSLGHTYNEQFF

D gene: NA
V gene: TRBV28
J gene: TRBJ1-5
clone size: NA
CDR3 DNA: TGTGCCAGCAGTTTGTATCAGGGCCGCAATCAGCCCCAGCATTTT
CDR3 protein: CASSLYQGRNQPQHF

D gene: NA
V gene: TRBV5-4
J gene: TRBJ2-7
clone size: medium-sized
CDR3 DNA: TGTGCCAGCAGCCGAGACAGGTACGAGCAGTACTTC
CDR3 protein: CASSRDRYEQYF